This T cell receptor (beta chain) derives from a study of T cell repertoires in cytomegalovirus infection. Study-wide context: Both recently identified HLA-C-restricted and well-studied HLA-B-restricted CMV epitopes were used in the study. An indication of both CMV infection and matching HLA type came from public TCR beta signatures.

The CDR3 is 12 residues long. Trimming removed 6 bases from V and 4 bases from J, with 10 bases in between. Findings of the study overall: Dominating the ex vivo response were TCR beta clonotypes that were CMV-specific and HLA-C-restricted.

TCRdb re-called the reads through MiXCR, storing one row per CDR3 protein. The sample yields some 500,000 distinct CDR3 sequences, 40% seen once. A note on this clonotype: Its antigen is still unknown.

The sample was cultured PBMCs, taken from culture after CMV antigen stimulation. The clonotype originates from a human donor in good health (CMV status not recorded). Some clones in this sample may be carry-over from other donors' samples. The chain links TRBV12-3 or TRBV12-4 to TRBJ2-7; no reliable D call. CDR3 DNA sequence: TGTGCCAGCAGCCTAATATTTTACGAGCAGTACTTC. Protein product: CASSLIFYEQYF.